The subject of this entry is one T cell receptor beta chain. Its target is unknown. The sample comes from a study of human T cells and chemical hapten exposure. Time point denoted: patch test 3, about 24 weeks after DPC sensitization. Treatment reported: therapeutic diphenylcyclopropenone sensitization with weekly scalp DPC. Researchers extracted total RNA from unfractionated whole blood. TCRdb ran MiXCR on the RACE reads and lists one entry per CDR3 protein. In the table there are some 110,000 distinct CDR3 sequences, about 10% of which are singletons. V lost 5 bases to trimming and J lost 2 bases, with 11 bases between them. Per germline, CDR1 LGHNA and CDR2 YSLEER. The CDR3 runs 14 residues. Study conclusions and caveats: Expanded TCRs produced significantly more large CDR3 similarity clusters than controls did.

The clonotype originates from a woman aged 50 to 60 with alopecia areata. Some clones in this sample may be carry-over from other donors' samples. The chain joins TRBV4-3 to TRBJ2-3, with D tentatively TRBD2 (5 bases). The sample in question was whole blood, obtained in connection with sensitization to the hapten diphenylcyclopropenone (DPC). The DNA for the CDR3 is TGCGCCAGCAGCAGAGAGGGTTACACAGATACGCAGTATTTT. Translating it yields CASSREGYTDTQYF.